Listed below are T cell receptor beta chains from one sample, sequenced in a study of cytomegalovirus exposure and HLA in healthy donors. Sequencing was performed with immunoSEQ multiplex PCR; in TCRdb, only in-frame clones are kept and a portion is missing. The data show about 130,000 clones, just under 85% seen once. Material for sequencing was PBMCs. The receptors here all came from a boy aged 2 to 9 in good health and CMV-seronegative. Each CDR3 is given with its conserved first and last residue. The D gene is left open where the match is weak. Expanded clones are given a class, and other clones once, few, many or no size at all.

15 | TRBJ2-5 | - | TRBD2 | TRBV25-1 | CASSEWTSGDETQYF | TGTGCCAGCAGTGAATGGACTAGCGGGGACGAGACCCAGTACTTC
14 | TRBJ1-5 | few | - | TRBV9 | CASSPPGFNQPQHF | TGTGCCAGCAGTCCCCCCGGGTTTAATCAGCCCCAGCATTTT
14 | TRBJ1-1 | - | - | TRBV27 | CASSPRRENTEAFF | TGTGCCAGCAGTCCAAGGAGGGAGAACACTGAAGCTTTCTTT
17 | TRBJ1-5 | - | - | TRBV19 | CASTGRGGRGGNQPQHF | TGTGCCAGTACGGGACGGGGAGGGAGGGGAGGGAATCAGCCCCAGCATTTT
16 | TRBJ1-2 | - | TRBD1 | TRBV6-5 | CASSYSSGTGGSGYTF | TGTGCCAGCAGTTACTCGTCCGGGACAGGGGGTAGTGGCTACACCTTC
15 | TRBJ2-4 | - | - | TRBV5-6 | CASSAITGAKNIQYF | TGTGCCAGCAGCGCTATAACAGGGGCCAAAAACATTCAGTACTTC
15 | TRBJ1-4 | - | TRBD1 | TRBV11-2 | CASSQGVDRGEKLFF | TGTGCCAGCAGCCAGGGGGTGGACAGGGGCGAAAAACTGTTTTTT
13 | TRBJ2-7 | few | - | TRBV5-8 | CASEWGLAYEQYF | TGTGCCAGCGAGTGGGGCCTAGCCTACGAGCAGTACTTC
15 | TRBJ2-2 | - | TRBD1 | TRBV7-6 | CASSRTGLNTGELFF | TGTGCCAGCAGCCGGACAGGGCTAAACACCGGGGAGCTGTTTTTT
16 | TRBJ2-5 | few | TRBD1 | TRBV7-2 | CASSLGQLLIKETQYF | TGTGCCAGCAGCTTGGGACAGCTGCTGATAAAAGAGACCCAGTACTTC
16 | TRBJ2-2 | - | TRBD1 | TRBV11-2 | CASSPQTGGYGGELFF | TGTGCCAGCAGCCCCCAGACAGGGGGCTACGGCGGGGAGCTGTTTTTT